Sequencing of this TCR beta chain was carried out in a study of radiation and T cells in renal cell carcinoma. This sample's time point: blood 2 weeks post-SBRT. Treatment indicated: 15 Gy SBRT to primary tumor, nephrectomy 4 weeks later. Profiling relied on immunoSEQ multiplex PCR, and the TCRdb table lists in-frame clones only, not all of them. Here the sample spans roughly 60,000 clones, roughly 79% being singletons. This TCR derives from a man in his fifties or sixties with renal cell carcinoma. The starting material was blood, obtained from a patient whose treatment included radiotherapy and nephrectomy.

The CDR3 loop is CASSPDKAGDYGYTF. CDR3 nucleotides: TGTGCCAGCTCACCCGATAAAGCGGGGGACTATGGCTACACCTTC. The rearrangement joins TRBV18 to TRBJ1-2; a weak D match, TRBD1 (5 bases). Germline CDR1 is KGHSH and CDR2 is LQKENI. The CDR3 has 15 residues. V lost 3 bases and J 3 bases, leaving 14 bases between the germline ends.